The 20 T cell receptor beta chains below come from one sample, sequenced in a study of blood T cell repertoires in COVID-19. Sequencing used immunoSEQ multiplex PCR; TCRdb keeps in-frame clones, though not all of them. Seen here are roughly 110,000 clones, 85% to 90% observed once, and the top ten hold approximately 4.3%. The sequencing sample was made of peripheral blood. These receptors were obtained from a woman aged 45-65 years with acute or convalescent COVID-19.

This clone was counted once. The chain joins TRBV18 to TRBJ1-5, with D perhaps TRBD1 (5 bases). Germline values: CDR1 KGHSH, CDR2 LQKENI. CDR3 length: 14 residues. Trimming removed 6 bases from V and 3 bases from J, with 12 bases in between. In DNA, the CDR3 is TGTGCCAGCTCCCTTCCAGGGAACAATCAGCCCCAGCATTTT. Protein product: CASSLPGNNQPQHF.

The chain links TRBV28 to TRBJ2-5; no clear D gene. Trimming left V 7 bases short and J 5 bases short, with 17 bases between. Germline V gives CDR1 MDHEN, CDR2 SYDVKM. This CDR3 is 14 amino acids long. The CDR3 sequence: CASKRLDGWETQYF. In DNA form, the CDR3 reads TGTGCCAGCAAAAGACTCGACGGATGGGAGACCCAGTACTTC.

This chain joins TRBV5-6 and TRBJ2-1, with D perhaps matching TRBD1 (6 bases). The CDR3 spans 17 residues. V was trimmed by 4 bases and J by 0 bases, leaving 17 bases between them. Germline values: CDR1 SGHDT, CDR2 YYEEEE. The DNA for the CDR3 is TGTGCCAGCAGCCCGGCGGTCAGGGGTTTCTCCTACAATGAGCAGTTCTTC. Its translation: CASSPAVRGFSYNEQFF.

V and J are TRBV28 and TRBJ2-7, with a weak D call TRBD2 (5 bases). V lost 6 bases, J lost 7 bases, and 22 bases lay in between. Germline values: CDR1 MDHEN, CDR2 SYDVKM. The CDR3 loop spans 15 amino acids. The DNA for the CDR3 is TGTGCCAGCAGCACTCGGCCCGCACCCAGAGGGGAGCAGTACTTC. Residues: CASSTRPAPRGEQYF.

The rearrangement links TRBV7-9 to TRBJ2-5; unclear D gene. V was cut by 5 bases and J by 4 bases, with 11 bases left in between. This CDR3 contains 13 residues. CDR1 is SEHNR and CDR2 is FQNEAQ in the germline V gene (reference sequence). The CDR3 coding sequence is TGTGCCAGCAGCCCCGTGTCCCGAGAGACCCAGTACTTC. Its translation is CASSPVSRETQYF.

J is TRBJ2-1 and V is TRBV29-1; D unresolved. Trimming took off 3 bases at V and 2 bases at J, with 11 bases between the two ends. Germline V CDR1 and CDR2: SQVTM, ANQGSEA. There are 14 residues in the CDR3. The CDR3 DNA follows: TGCAGCGTTGACTTGCGCCTAACCTACAATGAGCAGTTCTTC. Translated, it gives CSVDLRLTYNEQFF.

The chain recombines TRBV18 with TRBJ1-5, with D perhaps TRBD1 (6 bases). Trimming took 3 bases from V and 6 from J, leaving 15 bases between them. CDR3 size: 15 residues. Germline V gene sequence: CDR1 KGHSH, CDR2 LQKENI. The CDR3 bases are TGTGCCAGCTCACCGGTTCAGGGGACGATTCAGCCCCAGCATTTT. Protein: CASSPVQGTIQPQHF.

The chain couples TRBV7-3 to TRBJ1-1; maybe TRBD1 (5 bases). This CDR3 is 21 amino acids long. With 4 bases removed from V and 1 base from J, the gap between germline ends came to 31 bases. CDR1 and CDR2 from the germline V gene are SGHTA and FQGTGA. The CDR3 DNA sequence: TGTGCCAGCAGCTCCTTACTCCGACAGAATGACAATCGGACAACGAACACTGAAGCTTTCTTT. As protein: CASSSLLRQNDNRTTNTEAFF.

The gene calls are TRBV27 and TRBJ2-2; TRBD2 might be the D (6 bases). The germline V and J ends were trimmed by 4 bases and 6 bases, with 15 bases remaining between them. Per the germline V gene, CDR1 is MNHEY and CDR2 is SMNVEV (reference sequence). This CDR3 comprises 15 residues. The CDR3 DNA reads TGTGCCAGCAGTTGGGCGACTAGTGTCCCCGGGGAGCTGTTTTTT. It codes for CASSWATSVPGELFF.

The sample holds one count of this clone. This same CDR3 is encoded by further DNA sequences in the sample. Written as DNA, the CDR3 is TGTGCCAGTAGTATACAGGGAAGGAACACTGAAGCTTTCTTT. This encodes CASSIQGRNTEAFF. The chain combines TRBV19 with TRBJ1-1; TRBD1 might be the D (5 bases). The CDR3 covers 14 residues. CDR1 is LNHDA and CDR2 is SQIVND in the germline V gene (reference sequence). Trimming shortened V by 2 bases and J by 1 base, and 8 bases separated the two germline ends.

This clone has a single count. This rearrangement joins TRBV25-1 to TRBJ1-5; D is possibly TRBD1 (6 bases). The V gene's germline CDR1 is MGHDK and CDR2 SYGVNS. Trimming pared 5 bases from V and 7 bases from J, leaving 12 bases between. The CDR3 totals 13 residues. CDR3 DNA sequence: TGTGCCAGCAGTTTACAGGGAGCCCAGCCCCAGCATTTT. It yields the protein CASSLQGAQPQHF.

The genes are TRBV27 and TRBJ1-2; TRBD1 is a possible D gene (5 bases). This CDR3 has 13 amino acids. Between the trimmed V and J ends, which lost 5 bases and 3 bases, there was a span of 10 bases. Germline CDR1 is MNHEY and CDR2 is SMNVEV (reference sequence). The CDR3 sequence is CASSTIQDYGYTF. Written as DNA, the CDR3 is TGTGCCAGCAGTACAATACAGGACTATGGCTACACCTTC.

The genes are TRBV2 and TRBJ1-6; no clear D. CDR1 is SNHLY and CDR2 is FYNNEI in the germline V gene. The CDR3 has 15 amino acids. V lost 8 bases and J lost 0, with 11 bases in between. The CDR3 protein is CASSPAGSYNSPLHF. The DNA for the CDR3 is TGTGCCAGCTCCCCTGCGGGCTCCTATAATTCACCCCTCCACTTT.

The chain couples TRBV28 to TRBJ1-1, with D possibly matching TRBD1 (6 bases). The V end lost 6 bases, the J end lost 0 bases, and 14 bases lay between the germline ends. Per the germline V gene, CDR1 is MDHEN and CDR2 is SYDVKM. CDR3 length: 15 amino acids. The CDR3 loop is CASRPGQSVNTEAFF. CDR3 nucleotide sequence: TGTGCCAGCAGGCCAGGACAGTCTGTGAACACTGAAGCTTTCTTT.

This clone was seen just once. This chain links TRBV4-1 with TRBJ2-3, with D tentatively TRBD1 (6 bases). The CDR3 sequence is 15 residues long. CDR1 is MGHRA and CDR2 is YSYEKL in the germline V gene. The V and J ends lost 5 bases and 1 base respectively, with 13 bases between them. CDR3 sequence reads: CASSSLGGGTDTQYF. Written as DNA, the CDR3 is TGCGCCAGCAGCTCCTTAGGGGGAGGCACAGATACGCAGTATTTT.

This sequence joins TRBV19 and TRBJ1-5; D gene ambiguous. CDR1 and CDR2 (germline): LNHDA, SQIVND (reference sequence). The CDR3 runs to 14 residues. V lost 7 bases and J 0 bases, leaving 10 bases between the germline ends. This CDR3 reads CASMTEGSNQPQHF. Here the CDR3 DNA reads TGTGCCAGTATGACGGAGGGTAGCAATCAGCCCCAGCATTTT.

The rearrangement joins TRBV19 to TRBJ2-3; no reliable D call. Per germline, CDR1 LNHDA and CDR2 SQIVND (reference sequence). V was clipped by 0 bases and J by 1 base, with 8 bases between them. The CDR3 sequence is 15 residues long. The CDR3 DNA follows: TGTGCCAGTAGTATAGATGGGCTGGGCACAGATACGCAGTATTTT. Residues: CASSIDGLGTDTQYF.

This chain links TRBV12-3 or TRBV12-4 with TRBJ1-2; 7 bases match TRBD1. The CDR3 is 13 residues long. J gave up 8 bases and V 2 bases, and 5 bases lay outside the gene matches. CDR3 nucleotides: TGTGCCAGCAGTTTACTGCAGGGGGGCGGCTACACCTTC. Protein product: CASSLLQGGGYTF.

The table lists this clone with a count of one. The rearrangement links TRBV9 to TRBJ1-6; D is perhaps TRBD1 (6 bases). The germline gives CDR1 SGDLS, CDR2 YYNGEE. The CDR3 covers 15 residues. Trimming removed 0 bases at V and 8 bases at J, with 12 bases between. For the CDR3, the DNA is TGTGCCAGCAGCGTAGCTACCAGGGGCGATTCACCCCTCCACTTT. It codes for CASSVATRGDSPLHF.

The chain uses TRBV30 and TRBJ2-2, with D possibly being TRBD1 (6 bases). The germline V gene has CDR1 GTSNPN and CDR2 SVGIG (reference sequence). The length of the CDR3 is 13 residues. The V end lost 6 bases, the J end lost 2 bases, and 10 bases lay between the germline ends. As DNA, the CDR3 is TGTGCCTGTAACAGGGTTAACACCGGGGAGCTGTTTTTT. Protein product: CACNRVNTGELFF.